These T cell receptor beta chains were read from a single sample in a study of blood T cell repertoires in COVID-19. Some clones are missing from TCRdb's copy, which holds only in-frame ones; the method was immunoSEQ multiplex PCR. Of roughly 150,000 clones listed, about three quarters are singletons. The sequenced material came from peripheral blood. The receptors shown here come from a man between 60 and 75 years old with acute or convalescent COVID-19. CDR3s include the opening cysteine and the closing phenylalanine or tryptophan. The D gene is left open where the match is weak. Clone size is given for some rows only: seen once, a few or many times, or a class if the clone is expanded.

CDR3aa: CASSEWAAPGNTIYF
CDR3nt: TGTGCCAGCAGTGAATGGGCAGCCCCTGGAAACACCATATATTTT
v_gene: TRBV25-1
j_gene: TRBJ1-3
d_gene: .
abundance: few

CDR3aa: CASSMTVNYGYTF
CDR3nt: TGTGCCAGCAGCATGACAGTTAACTATGGCTACACCTTC
v_gene: TRBV7-8
j_gene: TRBJ1-2
d_gene: .
abundance: few

CDR3aa: CAWSVAGGSYEQYF
CDR3nt: TGTGCCTGGAGTGTAGCAGGGGGCTCCTACGAGCAGTACTTC
v_gene: TRBV30
j_gene: TRBJ2-7
d_gene: TRBD1
abundance: .

CDR3aa: CASSRQGLSTDTQYF
CDR3nt: TGCGCCAGCAGTCGACAGGGGCTTAGCACAGATACGCAGTATTTT
v_gene: TRBV10-2
j_gene: TRBJ2-3
d_gene: TRBD1
abundance: .

CDR3aa: CASSQDRTGILPLHF
CDR3nt: TGCGCCAGCAGCCAAGATAGAACAGGGATTTTACCCCTCCACTTT
v_gene: TRBV4-1
j_gene: TRBJ1-6
d_gene: .
abundance: .

CDR3aa: CAISEQGPHIQETQYF
CDR3nt: TGTGCCATCAGTGAACAGGGACCCCATATCCAAGAGACCCAGTACTTC
v_gene: TRBV10-3
j_gene: TRBJ2-5
d_gene: .
abundance: .

CDR3aa: CASSYSRTGDTYGYTF
CDR3nt: TGTGCCAGCAGTTACTCTAGGACAGGCGATACCTATGGCTACACCTTC
v_gene: TRBV6-5
j_gene: TRBJ1-2
d_gene: TRBD1
abundance: .

CDR3aa: CSVGQGAENTEAFF
CDR3nt: TGCAGCGTTGGACAGGGGGCAGAAAACACTGAAGCTTTCTTT
v_gene: TRBV29-1
j_gene: TRBJ1-1
d_gene: TRBD1
abundance: .

CDR3aa: CASSPQGFSDTQYF
CDR3nt: TGTGCCAGCAGCCCACAGGGTTTCTCAGATACGCAGTATTTT
v_gene: TRBV7-8
j_gene: TRBJ2-3
d_gene: .
abundance: .

CDR3aa: CASSPLSDGYTF
CDR3nt: TGTGCCAGCAGTCCTCTCTCGGATGGCTACACCTTC
v_gene: TRBV2
j_gene: TRBJ1-2
d_gene: .
abundance: .

CDR3aa: CASIIGYSGYEQYF
CDR3nt: TGTGCCAGCATCATCGGTTACAGCGGATACGAGCAGTACTTC
v_gene: TRBV2
j_gene: TRBJ2-7
d_gene: .
abundance: .

CDR3aa: CASSLTGNAYNEQFF
CDR3nt: TGCGCCAGCAGCTTGACAGGGAACGCCTACAATGAGCAGTTCTTC
v_gene: TRBV5-1
j_gene: TRBJ2-1
d_gene: .
abundance: .

CDR3aa: CASSQDTSASNEQFF
CDR3nt: TGTGCCAGCAGCCAAGATACCTCCGCTAGCAATGAGCAGTTCTTC
v_gene: TRBV3-1/TRBV3-2
j_gene: TRBJ2-1
d_gene: .
abundance: .

CDR3aa: CASSPQGAKNIQYF
CDR3nt: TGTGCCAGCTCACCACAGGGGGCCAAAAACATTCAGTACTTC
v_gene: TRBV18
j_gene: TRBJ2-4
d_gene: .
abundance: once

CDR3aa: CASSQDSDRPNYGYTF
CDR3nt: TGCGCCAGCAGCCAAGATTCCGACAGACCGAACTATGGCTACACCTTC
v_gene: TRBV4-1
j_gene: TRBJ1-2
d_gene: .
abundance: .

CDR3aa: CASSSSGGSNEQFF
CDR3nt: TGTGCCAGCAGCTCGAGCGGGGGGTCCAATGAGCAGTTCTTC
v_gene: TRBV7-3
j_gene: TRBJ2-1
d_gene: TRBD2
abundance: .

CDR3aa: CASSDRGAAEAFF
CDR3nt: TGCGCCAGCAGTGATCGGGGAGCGGCTGAAGCTTTCTTT
v_gene: TRBV10-1
j_gene: TRBJ1-1
d_gene: .
abundance: .

CDR3aa: CSVSAGGRQPQHF
CDR3nt: TGCAGCGTTTCCGCAGGGGGCAGGCAGCCCCAGCATTTT
v_gene: TRBV29-1
j_gene: TRBJ1-5
d_gene: TRBD1
abundance: .

CDR3aa: CASSLAAGGYNEQFF
CDR3nt: TGCGCCAGCAGCTTGGCTGCGGGGGGATACAATGAGCAGTTCTTC
v_gene: TRBV5-1
j_gene: TRBJ2-1
d_gene: TRBD2
abundance: .

CDR3aa: CASRTGGYEQYF
CDR3nt: TGTGCCAGCAGGACAGGGGGCTACGAGCAGTACTTC
v_gene: TRBV12-3/TRBV12-4
j_gene: TRBJ2-7
d_gene: TRBD1
abundance: .

CDR3aa: CASSPTGGEQPQHF
CDR3nt: TGTGCCAGCTCACCGACAGGGGGCGAACAGCCCCAGCATTTT
v_gene: TRBV18
j_gene: TRBJ1-5
d_gene: TRBD1
abundance: once

CDR3aa: CAISVGAGGVGEQFF
CDR3nt: TGTGCCATCAGTGTAGGAGCGGGGGGTGTAGGGGAGCAGTTCTTC
v_gene: TRBV10-3
j_gene: TRBJ2-1
d_gene: TRBD2
abundance: .

CDR3aa: CASSLSQGSYEQYF
CDR3nt: TGTGCCAGCAGCCTAAGTCAGGGCTCCTACGAGCAGTACTTC
v_gene: TRBV3-1/TRBV3-2
j_gene: TRBJ2-7
d_gene: .
abundance: .

CDR3aa: CASSLAATDTEAFF
CDR3nt: TGCGCCAGCAGCTTGGCCGCGACAGACACTGAAGCTTTCTTT
v_gene: TRBV5-1
j_gene: TRBJ1-1
d_gene: .
abundance: .

CDR3aa: CASSPGGQTTYEQYF
CDR3nt: TGTGCCAGCTCACCAGGGGGACAGACCACCTACGAGCAGTACTTC
v_gene: TRBV18
j_gene: TRBJ2-7
d_gene: TRBD1
abundance: once

CDR3aa: CASSQRGSNQPQHF
CDR3nt: TGCGCCAGCAGCCAACGGGGGAGCAATCAGCCCCAGCATTTT
v_gene: TRBV4-1
j_gene: TRBJ1-5
d_gene: .
abundance: .

CDR3aa: CASSSLAGGLHEQFF
CDR3nt: TGTGCCAGCAGTTCCTTAGCGGGGGGGCTCCATGAGCAGTTCTTC
v_gene: TRBV27
j_gene: TRBJ2-1
d_gene: TRBD2
abundance: .

CDR3aa: CASSLRDRGHEQFF
CDR3nt: TGTGCCAGCAGCCTCCGGGACAGGGGGCATGAGCAGTTCTTC
v_gene: TRBV7-8
j_gene: TRBJ2-1
d_gene: TRBD1
abundance: .

CDR3aa: CASSQPIGSGAGELFF
CDR3nt: TGTGCCAGCAGCCAACCTATCGGTAGCGGCGCCGGGGAGCTGTTTTTT
v_gene: TRBV3-1/TRBV3-2
j_gene: TRBJ2-2
d_gene: .
abundance: .

CDR3aa: CASSPMGQGNTGELFF
CDR3nt: TGTGCCAGCTCACCTATGGGACAGGGTAACACCGGGGAGCTGTTTTTT
v_gene: TRBV18
j_gene: TRBJ2-2
d_gene: TRBD1
abundance: .

CDR3aa: CASSKQGESDEAFF
CDR3nt: TGTGCCAGCAGTAAACAGGGTGAGTCAGATGAAGCTTTCTTT
v_gene: TRBV2
j_gene: TRBJ1-1
d_gene: .
abundance: .

CDR3aa: CASSLAGAQETQYF
CDR3nt: TGCGCCAGCAGTTTAGCGGGAGCCCAAGAGACCCAGTACTTC
v_gene: TRBV10-2
j_gene: TRBJ2-5
d_gene: TRBD2
abundance: .

CDR3aa: CASSGPAGTGNGEQYF
CDR3nt: TGCGCCAGCAGCGGACCCGCGGGGACAGGGAACGGCGAGCAGTACTTC
v_gene: TRBV10-1
j_gene: TRBJ2-7
d_gene: TRBD1
abundance: .

CDR3aa: CATSDWTGLETQYF
CDR3nt: TGTGCCACCAGTGATTGGACAGGGCTAGAGACCCAGTACTTC
v_gene: TRBV24-1
j_gene: TRBJ2-5
d_gene: TRBD1
abundance: few

CDR3aa: CASSRLAGGLSYEQYF
CDR3nt: TGTGCCAGCAGCCGACTAGCGGGGGGTCTCTCCTACGAGCAGTACTTC
v_gene: TRBV6-2/TRBV6-3
j_gene: TRBJ2-7
d_gene: TRBD2
abundance: .

CDR3aa: CASSLTGPRNTEAFF
CDR3nt: TGCGCCAGCAGCTTGACAGGGCCTCGGAACACTGAAGCTTTCTTT
v_gene: TRBV5-1
j_gene: TRBJ1-1
d_gene: .
abundance: .

CDR3aa: CASTIHQFRGYTF
CDR3nt: TGTGCCAGCACCATACACCAATTCAGGGGCTACACCTTC
v_gene: TRBV12-3/TRBV12-4
j_gene: TRBJ1-2
d_gene: .
abundance: once

CDR3aa: CASSYSRTGNTEAFF
CDR3nt: TGTGCCAGCAGTTACTCCCGGACAGGAAACACTGAAGCTTTCTTT
v_gene: TRBV6-5
j_gene: TRBJ1-1
d_gene: TRBD1
abundance: .

CDR3aa: CARSWGGGGTYNEQFF
CDR3nt: TGCGCCCGCAGCTGGGGGGGCGGGGGAACTTACAATGAGCAGTTCTTC
v_gene: TRBV5-1
j_gene: TRBJ2-1
d_gene: .
abundance: .

CDR3aa: CASSSDLREGTEAFF
CDR3nt: TGCGCCAGCAGCTCCGATTTGAGGGAGGGCACTGAAGCTTTCTTT
v_gene: TRBV5-1
j_gene: TRBJ1-1
d_gene: .
abundance: few

CDR3aa: CASSSTGGGDGTQYF
CDR3nt: TGCGCCAGCAGCTCGACAGGGGGCGGGGATGGGACCCAGTACTTC
v_gene: TRBV5-1
j_gene: TRBJ2-5
d_gene: TRBD1
abundance: once

CDR3aa: CASSGPGQNTEAFF
CDR3nt: TGTGCCAGCAGCGGTCCGGGACAGAACACTGAAGCTTTCTTT
v_gene: TRBV9
j_gene: TRBJ1-1
d_gene: .
abundance: few

CDR3aa: CASSRLRTPQFTYEQYF
CDR3nt: TGTGCCAGCAGTCGATTAAGGACTCCTCAATTTACCTACGAGCAGTACTTC
v_gene: TRBV6-6
j_gene: TRBJ2-7
d_gene: .
abundance: .

CDR3aa: CASSAQGNSPLHF
CDR3nt: TGTGCCAGCAGTGCACAGGGGAATTCACCCCTCCACTTT
v_gene: TRBV2
j_gene: TRBJ1-6
d_gene: TRBD1
abundance: .

CDR3aa: CASSGTATYEQYF
CDR3nt: TGCGCCAGCAGTGGGACTGCCACCTACGAGCAGTACTTC
v_gene: TRBV5-1
j_gene: TRBJ2-7
d_gene: .
abundance: .

CDR3aa: CASTLGQNYNSPLHF
CDR3nt: TGTGCCAGTACTTTGGGACAGAATTATAATTCACCCCTCCACTTT
v_gene: TRBV19
j_gene: TRBJ1-6
d_gene: TRBD1
abundance: few

CDR3aa: CASSLYRGGTNTGELFF
CDR3nt: TGTGCCAGCAGCTTGTACCGGGGGGGAACGAACACCGGGGAGCTGTTTTTT
v_gene: TRBV5-8
j_gene: TRBJ2-2
d_gene: TRBD2
abundance: once

CDR3aa: CASSLAGQGYGYTF
CDR3nt: TGTGCCAGCAGCTTAGCGGGACAGGGGTATGGCTACACCTTC
v_gene: TRBV7-8
j_gene: TRBJ1-2
d_gene: TRBD1
abundance: .

CDR3aa: CASMSGGWDTGELFF
CDR3nt: TGTGCCAGCATGTCAGGGGGATGGGACACCGGGGAGCTGTTTTTT
v_gene: TRBV28
j_gene: TRBJ2-2
d_gene: TRBD1
abundance: .

CDR3aa: CASSRQQGSGETQYF
CDR3nt: TGTGCCAGCAGCCGCCAACAGGGGTCAGGGGAGACCCAGTACTTC
v_gene: TRBV5-4
j_gene: TRBJ2-5
d_gene: TRBD1
abundance: few

CDR3aa: CAISEQGRSYNSPLHF
CDR3nt: TGTGCCATCAGTGAGCAGGGTCGCTCCTATAATTCACCCCTCCACTTT
v_gene: TRBV10-3
j_gene: TRBJ1-6
d_gene: .
abundance: .

CDR3aa: CAATWRQGAGTEAFF
CDR3nt: TGTGCCGCAACATGGAGACAGGGGGCCGGGACTGAAGCTTTCTTT
v_gene: TRBV19
j_gene: TRBJ1-1
d_gene: TRBD1
abundance: .